Below, one TCR beta chain is given with its context. Donors in Cohort 3 counted as recovered after two negative PCRs, clearance, or symptom resolution. The CDR3 loop spans 13 amino acids. V lost 7 bases, J lost 7 bases, and 17 bases lay in between. CDR1 LNHDA and CDR2 SQIVND come from the germline V gene (reference sequence). This specimen comes from a study of blood T cell repertoires in COVID-19. Clones were read by immunoSEQ multiplex PCR, and TCRdb kept only the in-frame ones, dropping some. The sample contains a few hundred thousand clones, around 83% of which appear only once. This TCR was recovered from a woman between 50 and 59 years old who had recovered from COVID-19. Source material: PBMCs or T cells enriched from blood (not recorded which). The J gene is TRBJ2-7, the V gene TRBV19; a possible D gene is TRBD2 (9 bases). The CDR3 DNA reads TGTGCCAGTAAGGCTAGCGGGACAGGAGAGCAGTACTTC. Amino acid sequence: CASKASGTGEQYF. Full variable domain (missing parts from reference TRBV19 and TRBJ2-7): DGGITQSPKYLFRKEGQNVTLSCEQNLNHDAMYWYRQDPGQGLRLIYYSQIVNDFQKGDIAEGYSVSREKKESFPLTVTSAQKNPTAFYLCASKASGTGEQYFGPGTRLTVT.